The clone carrying this T cell receptor beta chain was detected only a few times. As yet, its antigen is unknown. After removal of 1 base from V and 10 bases from J, the junction contained 5 bases not matched to a gene. The CDR3 has 13 residues. Germline-derived CDR1 and CDR2 are MGHDK and SYGVNS. These data belong to a study of T cell repertoires in cytomegalovirus infection. Whole-study results and caveats: CMV carriers with the relevant HLA were identified by cumulative public TCR beta family frequency. HLA-C-restricted CMV-specific TCR beta clonotypes were dominant in the ex vivo response.

Each CDR3 protein gets one entry after TCRdb re-called the reads with MiXCR. The sample comprises 600,000 to 800,000 distinct CDR3 sequences, 20% to 30% of which are singletons, and roughly 8% rests with the top ten. Material for sequencing was CD8+ T cells from PBMCs. The rearrangement links TRBV25-1 to TRBJ2-5, with 8 bases identical to TRBD2. This receptor was taken from a human donor in good health (CMV status not recorded). Some clones in this sample may be carry-over from other donors' samples. The CDR3 nucleotides read TGTGCCAGCAGTGAATCGGCCCGGGGGGGCCAGTACTTC. Protein product: CASSESARGGQYF.